The 9 T cell receptor beta chains presented below share a single source sample, sequenced in a study of response to subunit inactivated influenza vaccine. TCRdb used MiXCR to reprocess the RT-PCR reads, holding one entry per CDR3 protein. The sample holds hundreds of thousands of distinct CDR3 sequences, approximately 13% seen once. The starting material was PBMCs from blood, obtained around 14 days before vaccination. The receptors come from a man aged 45-65 years who received an inactivated influenza vaccine.

This clonotype was observed a handful of times. The chain uses TRBV4-2 and TRBJ2-3; 10 nucleotides align to TRBD2. This CDR3 region has 16 residues. V gave up 4 bases and J gave up 2 bases; unmatched junction bases: 6. CDR1 is LGHNA, CDR2 YNFKEQ, per germline. The CDR3 DNA reads TGTGCCAGCAGCCCCCGGACTAGCGGCCTCACAGATACGCAGTATTTT. Amino acid sequence: CASSPRTSGLTDTQYF.

V usage is TRBV7-2 and J usage is TRBJ2-7; a possible D gene is TRBD1 (7 bases). Germline-derived CDR1 and CDR2 are SGHTA and FQGNSA. The CDR3 runs to 15 residues. Trimming left V 2 bases short and J 4 bases short, with 15 bases between. In DNA form, the CDR3 reads TGTGCCAGCAGCTTACAGGGGGGAGAAGGGTACGAGCAGTACTTC. It codes for CASSLQGGEGYEQYF.

A few counts support this clonotype. This sequence joins TRBV4-1 and TRBJ2-1; D not resolved. The CDR3 has 16 residues. V was clipped by 8 bases and J by 6 bases, with 23 bases between them. Germline values: CDR1 MGHRA, CDR2 YSYEKL. Written as DNA, the CDR3 is TGCGCCAGCTCAAACAGTCCGGGTTACCTTTCCAATGAGCAGTTCTTC. Translating gives CASSNSPGYLSNEQFF.

The chain combines TRBV5-1 with TRBJ2-5; D possibly corresponds to TRBD2 (5 bases). This CDR3 is 14 amino acids long. CDR1 is SGHRS and CDR2 is YFSETQ in the germline V gene. V lost 3 bases and J lost 1, with 10 bases in between. The CDR3 here is CASSYGETQETQYF. For the CDR3, the DNA is TGCGCCAGCAGCTACGGGGAGACCCAAGAGACCCAGTACTTC.

The rearrangement links TRBV12-3 or TRBV12-4 to TRBJ1-2; 10 bases are a match to TRBD1. V lost 5 bases and J lost 5; bases outside the gene matches: 5. This CDR3 is 14 amino acids long. The CDR3 spells CASSPTGGGYGYTF. CDR3 coding DNA: TGTGCCAGCAGTCCGACAGGGGGCGGTTATGGCTACACCTTC.

The J gene is TRBJ2-4, the V gene TRBV3-1; unclear D gene. CDR1 and CDR2 from the germline V gene are LGHDT and YNNKEL (reference sequence). Trimming shortened V by 0 bases and J by 6 bases, and 12 bases separated the two germline ends. The CDR3 spans 15 residues. CDR3 protein: CASSQETPSINIQYF. The CDR3 region has the DNA TGTGCCAGCAGCCAAGAGACTCCCAGCATAAACATTCAGTACTTC.

In this sample, this clonotype turned up a few times. The CDR3 DNA is TGTGCCAGTAGTATGAGGCTAGCGGGCGAGCAGTACTTC. Its translation: CASSMRLAGEQYF. The J gene is TRBJ2-7, the V gene TRBV19, with 8 bases matching TRBD2. V shed 3 bases, J shed 6 bases, and the junction held 4 bases outside the gene matches. The CDR3 is made up of 13 amino acids. CDR1 is LNHDA and CDR2 is SQIVND in the germline V gene (reference sequence).

This clonotype was seen more than once but under ten times. The chain couples TRBV18 to TRBJ2-5; 10 nucleotides line up with TRBD2. The CDR3 has 16 amino acids. V lost 3 bases and J lost 1; bases outside the gene matches: 5. The germline V gene encodes CDR1 KGHSH and CDR2 LQKENI. In DNA, the CDR3 is TGTGCCAGCTCACCCCGCGGGACTAGCGCCCAAGAGACCCAGTACTTC. The encoded protein is CASSPRGTSAQETQYF.

This clonotype was observed a single time. The gene calls are TRBV12-3 or TRBV12-4 and TRBJ2-3; 14 positions agree with TRBD2. This CDR3 is 18 amino acids long. The J segment lost 6 bases and the V segment lost 4 bases, leaving 12 bases of the junction unmatched. CDR3 sequence reads: CASSSTRRGLAGADTQYF. DNA for the CDR3: TGTGCCAGCAGTTCAACAAGGCGGGGACTAGCGGGGGCGGATACGCAGTATTTT.